The 16 T cell receptor beta chains below all came from one sample that was sequenced in a study of post-analysis software for immune sequencing data. Their target antigens are unknown. Study conclusions and caveats: Controls showed lower frequencies than patients for roughly 5 TRBV segments, and TRBV5-6, TRBV5-1 and TRBV20-1 were among these.

The authors incorporated unique molecular identifiers into the TCR beta cDNA libraries. MiXCR, applied by TCRdb to the PCR reads, yields one record per CDR3 protein. Of some 370,000 distinct CDR3 sequences in the sample, around a third were seen once. The sequenced material came from blood. Every receptor here comes from a girl aged 10-17 years with multiple sclerosis.

This clonotype was seen more than once but under ten times. This sequence joins TRBV10-1 and TRBJ2-7; 7 positions agree with TRBD1. Germline V lookup: CDR1 WNHNN, CDR2 SYGVQD (reference sequence). CDR3 length: 11 residues. The ends lost 4 bases at V and 9 bases at J; junction bases unmatched: 3. The CDR3 nucleotides are TGCGCCAGCAGTGCAGGGGGTACGCAGTACTTC. This codes for CASSAGGTQYF.

The rearrangement joins TRBV7-2 to TRBJ2-1; the D gene is possibly TRBD1 (5 bases). V dropped 1 base and J dropped 7 bases, with 14 bases sitting between them. The CDR3 totals 15 residues. CDR1 and CDR2 (germline): SGHTA, FQGNSA. The CDR3 is CASSLGQGSTNEQFF. CDR3 nucleotide sequence: TGTGCCAGCAGCTTAGGTCAGGGTTCGACGAATGAGCAGTTCTTC.

This clonotype has only a few counts. The genes are TRBV12-3 or TRBV12-4 and TRBJ1-6; D uncertain. The CDR3 contains 12 residues. V lost 3 bases and J lost 11, with 8 bases in between. The CDR3 sequence is CASSLAGAPLHF. CDR3 coding DNA: TGTGCCAGCAGTTTGGCAGGAGCACCCCTCCACTTT.

This clonotype has a handful of counts. The rearrangement links TRBV12-3 or TRBV12-4 to TRBJ2-1; perhaps D is TRBD1 or TRBD2 (5 bases each). The CDR3 consists of 15 residues. V lost 6 bases and J 2 bases, leaving 14 bases between the germline ends. This chain's CDR3 is CASRDTGRPYNEQFF. CDR3 nucleotides: TGTGCCAGCAGGGACACGGGACGGCCCTACAATGAGCAGTTCTTC.

This clonotype occurred once. The CDR3 bases are TGCGCCAGCCCAACGGAGCGGGGGCGACAAGAGACCCAGTACTTC. Amino acids: CASPTERGRQETQYF. This chain links TRBV10-2 with TRBJ2-5; 8 positions agree with TRBD2. The junction had 10 bases not matched to a gene; V was cut back by 8 bases and J by 2 bases. This CDR3 region has 15 residues. Germline values: CDR1 WSHSY, CDR2 SAAADI.

The V gene is TRBV7-9, the J gene TRBJ2-1; 10 bases agree with TRBD2. Germline V CDR1 and CDR2: SEHNR, FQNEAQ (reference sequence). The CDR3 consists of 18 residues. The V and J ends lost 1 base and 5 bases, in that order; junction bases with no gene match: 11. The CDR3 coding sequence is TGTGCCAGCAGCTTAGACCCAGGACTAGCGGCTTTCAACAATGAGCAGTTCTTC. It specifies CASSLDPGLAAFNNEQFF.

This sequence joins TRBV27 and TRBJ1-1; D is undetermined. CDR1 MNHEY and CDR2 SMNVEV come from the germline V gene (reference sequence). The CDR3 is made up of 16 amino acids. V was cut by 0 bases and J by 3 bases, with 14 bases left in between. The CDR3 DNA follows: TGTGCCAGCAGTTTATCCGAGATGTCCCGGGACACTGAAGCTTTCTTT. Translated, it gives CASSLSEMSRDTEAFF.

In this sample, this clonotype turned up a few times. V is TRBV24-1 and J is TRBJ2-3, with 8 positions matching TRBD2. After removal of 4 bases from V and 4 bases from J, the junction contained 9 bases not matched to a gene. The germline V gene has CDR1 KGHDR and CDR2 SFDVKD. The CDR3 has 16 residues. The CDR3 sequence: CATSDPGTSSADTQYF. CDR3 DNA sequence: TGTGCCACCAGTGACCCCGGGACTAGTTCGGCAGATACGCAGTATTTT.

V is TRBV6-1 and J is TRBJ2-4; D tentatively fits TRBD1 or TRBD2 (7 bases each). Trimming cost V 7 bases and J 0 bases, with 25 bases left between them. The CDR3 is made up of 19 amino acids. CDR1 is MNHNS and CDR2 is SASEGT in the germline V gene. CDR3 loop: CASTSKLERDSLAKNIQYF. CDR3 sequence (DNA): TGTGCCAGCACCTCAAAGCTAGAGCGGGACAGTTTAGCCAAAAACATTCAGTACTTC.

The table lists this clonotype with a few counts. The V and J genes are TRBV28 and TRBJ2-7; D unclear. This CDR3 has 12 amino acids. Per the germline V gene, CDR1 is MDHEN and CDR2 is SYDVKM. Trimming pared 6 bases from V and 2 bases from J, leaving 8 bases between. The CDR3 DNA reads TGTGCCAGCAGCCCGGACCCCTACGAGCAGTACTTC. Its translation is CASSPDPYEQYF.

The chain has TRBV7-9 and TRBJ1-1; D not certain. The V gene lost 4 bases and the J gene lost 1 base, with 13 bases spanning the gap. CDR3 length equals 15 residues. Looked up from germline, CDR1 is SEHNR and CDR2 is FQNEAQ (reference sequence). The CDR3 protein is CASSSPPSRNTEAFF. The CDR3 DNA reads as TGTGCCAGCAGCTCACCTCCGAGTCGGAACACTGAAGCTTTCTTT.

V usage is TRBV4-1 and J usage is TRBJ2-7, with TRBD1 matching 10 bases. This CDR3 has 16 amino acids. The germline gives CDR1 MGHRA, CDR2 YSYEKL. The V and J ends lost 4 bases and 5 bases, in that order; junction bases with no gene match: 11. This chain's CDR3 is CASSPYAGTGVHEQYF. The CDR3 coding sequence is TGCGCCAGCAGCCCATACGCGGGGACAGGGGTCCACGAGCAGTACTTC.

The sample holds a few counts of this clonotype. The CDR3 DNA follows: TGTGCCAGCAGTTCCCCGACTAGCGGGGGGTTGTTGGAGCAGTACTTC. Residues: CASSSPTSGGLLEQYF. This chain connects TRBV28 to TRBJ2-5; 13 bases fit TRBD2. Germline values: CDR1 MDHEN, CDR2 SYDVKM. CDR3 size: 16 residues. V dropped 4 bases and J dropped 11; count of bases not matched to a gene: 13.

This clonotype came up once. Because it lacks the conserved phenylalanine or tryptophan at the end, this CDR3 is likely a read error. The rearrangement joins TRBV15 to TRBJ1-1, with 11 bases fitting TRBD1. Germline loops: CDR1 LNHNV, CDR2 YYDKDF (reference sequence). V dropped 1 base and J dropped 6; count of bases not matched to a gene: 4. The CDR3 totals 15 residues. CDR3 loop: CATSRGDRGFAEAFC. In nucleotides, the CDR3 is TGTGCCACCAGCAGAGGGGACAGGGGGTTCGCTGAAGCTTTCTGT.

The genes are TRBV5-1 and TRBJ1-4; D gene ambiguous. The CDR3 length is 13 residues. V gave up 0 bases and J gave up 6 bases, with 6 bases separating them. Germline loops: CDR1 SGHRS, CDR2 YFSETQ. The CDR3 nucleotides are TGCGCCAGCAGCTTGGGACGGGATGAAAAACTGTTTTTT. Translating it yields CASSLGRDEKLFF.

This chain uses TRBV30 with TRBJ2-1, with D tentatively TRBD1 (5 bases). Germline V gene lookup returns CDR1 GTSNPN and CDR2 SVGIG (reference sequence). The CDR3 has 15 residues. The ends were cut back, 1 base at V and 6 bases at J, with 16 bases in the middle. The DNA of the CDR3 is TGTGCCTGGAGTGATGCAACAGGCGGTTTCAATGAGCAGTTCTTC. It yields the protein CAWSDATGGFNEQFF.